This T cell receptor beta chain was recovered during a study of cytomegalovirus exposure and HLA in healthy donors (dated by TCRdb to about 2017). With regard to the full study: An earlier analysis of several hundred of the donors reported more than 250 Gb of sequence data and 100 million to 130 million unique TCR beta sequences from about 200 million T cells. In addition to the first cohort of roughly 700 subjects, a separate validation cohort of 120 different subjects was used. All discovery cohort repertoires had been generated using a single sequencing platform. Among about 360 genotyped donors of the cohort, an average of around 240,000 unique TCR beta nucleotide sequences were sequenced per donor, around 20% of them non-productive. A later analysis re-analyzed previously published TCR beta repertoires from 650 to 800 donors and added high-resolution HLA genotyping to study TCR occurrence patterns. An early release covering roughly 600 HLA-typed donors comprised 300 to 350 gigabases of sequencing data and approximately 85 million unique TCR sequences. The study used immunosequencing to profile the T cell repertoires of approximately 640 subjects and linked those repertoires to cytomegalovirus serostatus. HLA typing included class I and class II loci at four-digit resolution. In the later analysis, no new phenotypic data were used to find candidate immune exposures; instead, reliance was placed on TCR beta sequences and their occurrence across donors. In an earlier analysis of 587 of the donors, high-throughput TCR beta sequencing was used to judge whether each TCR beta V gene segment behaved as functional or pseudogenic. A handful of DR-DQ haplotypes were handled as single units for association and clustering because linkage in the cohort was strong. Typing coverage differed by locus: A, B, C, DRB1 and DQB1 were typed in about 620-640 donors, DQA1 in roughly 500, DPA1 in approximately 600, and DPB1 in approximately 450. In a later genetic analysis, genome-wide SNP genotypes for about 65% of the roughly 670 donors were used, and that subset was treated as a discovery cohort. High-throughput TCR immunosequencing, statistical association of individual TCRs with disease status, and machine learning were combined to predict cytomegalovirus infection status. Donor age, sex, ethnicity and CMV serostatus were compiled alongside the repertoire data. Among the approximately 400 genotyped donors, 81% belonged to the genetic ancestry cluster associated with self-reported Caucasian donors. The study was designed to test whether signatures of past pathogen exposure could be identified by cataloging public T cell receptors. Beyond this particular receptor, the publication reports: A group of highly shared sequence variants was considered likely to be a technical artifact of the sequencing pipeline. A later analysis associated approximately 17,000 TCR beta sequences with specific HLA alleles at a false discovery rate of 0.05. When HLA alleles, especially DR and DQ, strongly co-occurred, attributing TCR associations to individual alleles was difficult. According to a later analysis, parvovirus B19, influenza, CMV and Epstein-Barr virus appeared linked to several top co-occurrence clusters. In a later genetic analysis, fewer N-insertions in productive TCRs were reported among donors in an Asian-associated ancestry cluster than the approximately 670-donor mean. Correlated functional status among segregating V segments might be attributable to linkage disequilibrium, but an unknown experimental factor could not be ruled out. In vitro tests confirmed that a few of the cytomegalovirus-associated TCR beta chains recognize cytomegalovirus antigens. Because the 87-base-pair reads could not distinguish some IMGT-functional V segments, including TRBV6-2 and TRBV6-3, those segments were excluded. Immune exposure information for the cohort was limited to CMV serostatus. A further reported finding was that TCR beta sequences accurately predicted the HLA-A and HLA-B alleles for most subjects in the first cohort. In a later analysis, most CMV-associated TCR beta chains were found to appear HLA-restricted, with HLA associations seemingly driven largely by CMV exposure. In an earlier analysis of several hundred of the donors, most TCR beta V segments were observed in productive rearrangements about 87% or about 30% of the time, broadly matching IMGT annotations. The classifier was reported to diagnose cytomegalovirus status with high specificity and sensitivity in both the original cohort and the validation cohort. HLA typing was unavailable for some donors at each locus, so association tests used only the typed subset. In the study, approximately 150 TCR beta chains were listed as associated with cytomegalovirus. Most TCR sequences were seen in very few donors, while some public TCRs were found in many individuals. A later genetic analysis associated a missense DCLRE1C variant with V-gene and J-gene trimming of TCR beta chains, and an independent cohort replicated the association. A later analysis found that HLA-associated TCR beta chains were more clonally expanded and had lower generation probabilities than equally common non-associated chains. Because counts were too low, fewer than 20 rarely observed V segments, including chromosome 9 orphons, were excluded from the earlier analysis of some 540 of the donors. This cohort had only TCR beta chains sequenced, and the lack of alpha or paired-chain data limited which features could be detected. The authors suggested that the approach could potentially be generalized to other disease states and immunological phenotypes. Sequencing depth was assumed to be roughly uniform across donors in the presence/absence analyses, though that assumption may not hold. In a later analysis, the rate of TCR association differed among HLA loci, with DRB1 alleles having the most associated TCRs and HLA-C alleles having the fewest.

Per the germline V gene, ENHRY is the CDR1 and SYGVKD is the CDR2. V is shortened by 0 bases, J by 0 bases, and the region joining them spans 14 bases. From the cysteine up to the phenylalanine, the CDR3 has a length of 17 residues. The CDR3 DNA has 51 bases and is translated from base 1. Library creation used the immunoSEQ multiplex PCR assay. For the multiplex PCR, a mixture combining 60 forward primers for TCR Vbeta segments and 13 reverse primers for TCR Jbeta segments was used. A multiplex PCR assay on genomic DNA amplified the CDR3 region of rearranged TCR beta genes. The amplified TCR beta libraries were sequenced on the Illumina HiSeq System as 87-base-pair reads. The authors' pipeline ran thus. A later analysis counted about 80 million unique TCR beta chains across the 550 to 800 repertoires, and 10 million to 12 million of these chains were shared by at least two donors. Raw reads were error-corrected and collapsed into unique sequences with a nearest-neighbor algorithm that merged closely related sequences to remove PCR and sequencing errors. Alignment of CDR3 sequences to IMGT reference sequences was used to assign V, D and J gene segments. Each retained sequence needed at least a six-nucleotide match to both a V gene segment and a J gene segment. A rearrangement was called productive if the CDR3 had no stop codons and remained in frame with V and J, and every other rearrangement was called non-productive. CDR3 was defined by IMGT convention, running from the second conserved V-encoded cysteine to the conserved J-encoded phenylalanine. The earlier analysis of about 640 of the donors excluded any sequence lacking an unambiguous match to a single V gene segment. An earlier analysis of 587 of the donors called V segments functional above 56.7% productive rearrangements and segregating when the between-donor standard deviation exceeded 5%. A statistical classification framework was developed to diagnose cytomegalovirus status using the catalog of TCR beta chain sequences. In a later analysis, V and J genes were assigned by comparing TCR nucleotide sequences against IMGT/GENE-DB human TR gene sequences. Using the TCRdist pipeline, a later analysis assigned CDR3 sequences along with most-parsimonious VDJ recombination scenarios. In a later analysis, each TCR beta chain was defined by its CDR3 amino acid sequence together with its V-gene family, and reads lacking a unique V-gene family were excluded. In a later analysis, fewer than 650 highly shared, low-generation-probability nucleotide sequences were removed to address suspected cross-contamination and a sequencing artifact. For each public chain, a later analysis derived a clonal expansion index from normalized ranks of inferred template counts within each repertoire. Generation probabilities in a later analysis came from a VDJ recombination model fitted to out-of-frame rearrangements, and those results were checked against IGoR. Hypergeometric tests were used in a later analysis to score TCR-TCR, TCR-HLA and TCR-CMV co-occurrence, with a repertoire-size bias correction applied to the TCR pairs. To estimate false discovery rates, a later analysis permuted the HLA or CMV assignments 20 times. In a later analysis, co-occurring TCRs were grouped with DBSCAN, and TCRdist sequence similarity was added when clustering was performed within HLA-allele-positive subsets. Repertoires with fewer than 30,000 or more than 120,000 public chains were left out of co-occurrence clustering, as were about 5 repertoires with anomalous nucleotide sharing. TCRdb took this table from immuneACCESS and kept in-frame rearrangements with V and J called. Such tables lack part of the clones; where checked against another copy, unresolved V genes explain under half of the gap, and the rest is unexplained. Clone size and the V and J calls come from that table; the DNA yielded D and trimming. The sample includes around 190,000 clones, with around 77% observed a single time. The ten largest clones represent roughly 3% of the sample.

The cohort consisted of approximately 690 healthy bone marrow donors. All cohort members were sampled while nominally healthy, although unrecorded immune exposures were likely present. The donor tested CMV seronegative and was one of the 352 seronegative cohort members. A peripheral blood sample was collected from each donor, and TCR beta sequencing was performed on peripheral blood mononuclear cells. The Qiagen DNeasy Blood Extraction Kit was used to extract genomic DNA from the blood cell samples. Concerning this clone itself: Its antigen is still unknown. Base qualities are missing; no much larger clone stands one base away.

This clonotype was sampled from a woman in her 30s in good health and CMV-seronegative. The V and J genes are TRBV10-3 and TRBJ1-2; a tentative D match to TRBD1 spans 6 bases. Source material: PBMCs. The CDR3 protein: CAISESPGEGANYGYTF. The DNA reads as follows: TGTGCCATCAGTGAGTCGCCCGGGGAGGGGGCTAACTATGGCTACACCTTC.